Reported below is one T cell receptor (beta chain). Its antigen is undetermined. The germline gene is not matched at one end of the junction; a read error may be the cause. These data belong to a study of regulatory T cells in long-lasting Graves disease. Library construction for TCR beta used iRepertoire HTBI primers and Arm-PCR of CDR3 regions. TCRdb ran MiXCR on the multiplex PCR reads and lists one entry per CDR3 protein. The sample lists a few hundred thousand distinct CDR3 sequences, roughly 21% occurring once. Time point given: persistent/refractory GD, antithyroid drugs over 5 years with positive TRAb. RNA extracted from PBMCs served as the sequencing template. Staff drew roughly 10 milliliters of peripheral blood into EDTA tubes. Germline values: CDR1 SGHTA, CDR2 FQGNSA. The CDR3 sequence is 20 residues long. Whole-study results and caveats: The TCR repertoire of persistent Graves' patients was less diverse than that of newly diagnosed ones.

The J gene is TRBJ2-5, the V gene TRBV7-2; 11 nucleotides match TRBD2. Sample: peripheral blood mononuclear cells (PBMCs), taken when the disease was refractory, from a patient treated with antithyroid drugs. The source is a female donor with Graves disease. In nucleotides, the CDR3 is TGTGCCAGCAGCTTAGTTCGGACGGATCTAGCGGGGGGCTTACAAGAGACCCAGCACTTC. Its translation: CASSLVRTDLAGGLQETQHF.